This is a list of T cell receptor beta chains from one sample in a study of beta chain features in type 1 diabetes. The protocol was immunoSEQ multiplex PCR, while the TCRdb copy is restricted to in-frame clones and leaves out a portion. Counted here are a few hundred thousand clones, approximately 15% occurring once; the ten biggest clones make up roughly 0.015%. Material: naive CD4+ T cells from blood. These receptors came from a man younger than 35 with type 1 diabetes. Each CDR3 is given with its conserved first and last residue. D genes are given only for firm matches. Clone sizes are given selectively: once, few, many, or a class where the clone is expanded.

d_call | clone_size | j_call | v_call | cdr3_nt | cdr3_aa
NA | few | TRBJ1-1 | TRBV5-4 | TGTGCCAGCAGAAAGCAGGGGCAGGGAGTGTGGAAGGCTTTCTTT | CASRKQGQGVWKAFF
TRBD2 | few | TRBJ2-2 | TRBV25-1 | TGTGCCAGCAGTGAATCCCCGACTAGCCGGACCGGGGAGCTGTTTTTT | CASSESPTSRTGELFF
NA | NA | TRBJ1-1 | TRBV30 | TGTGCCTGGAGTGTCATCGGGGGTACTGAAGCTTTCTTT | CAWSVIGGTEAFF
TRBD1 | few | TRBJ1-1 | TRBV2 | TGTGCCAGCAGAGACAGGGTTTTGAACACTGAAGCTTTCTTT | CASRDRVLNTEAFF
TRBD1 | few | TRBJ1-5 | TRBV28 | TGTGCCAGCAGTCTCCACGATCCGGGACAGGGAGGCGATCAGCCCCAGCATTTT | CASSLHDPGQGGDQPQHF
TRBD1 | NA | TRBJ2-7 | TRBV30 | TGTGCCTGGAGTGTACGCGGTCAGGGGGCATCCGAGCAGTACTTC | CAWSVRGQGASEQYF
NA | NA | TRBJ1-2 | TRBV14 | TGTGCCAGCAGCCCGCTCTTCCCCCTCTTCGGGGGCTACACCTTC | CASSPLFPLFGGYTF
NA | NA | TRBJ2-7 | TRBV18 | TGTGCCAGCTCACCACCGGTGCAGGGTCCCTACGAGCAGTACTTC | CASSPPVQGPYEQYF
NA | NA | TRBJ1-1 | TRBV5-4 | TGTGCCAGCAGCGGGCCCGGGACTGTGAACACTGAAGCTTTCTTT | CASSGPGTVNTEAFF
NA | NA | TRBJ2-5 | TRBV29-1 | TGCAGCGTTCGGTCCTACGGAGAGACCCAGTACTTC | CSVRSYGETQYF
TRBD2 | NA | TRBJ2-4 | TRBV5-6 | TGTGCCAGCAGCCCGGCCCCAGGGCGGGGGGTCAAAAACATTCAGTACTTC | CASSPAPGRGVKNIQYF
NA | few | TRBJ1-2 | TRBV18 | TGTGCCAGCTCAGTCAGGGAATCCTACTATGGCTACACCTTC | CASSVRESYYGYTF
NA | NA | TRBJ2-3 | TRBV29-1 | TGCAGCGTGAGACAGCACACAGATACGCAGTATTTT | CSVRQHTDTQYF
NA | NA | TRBJ2-7 | TRBV6-5 | TGTGCCAGCAGGACAGGCTTCAGCTCCTACGAGCAGTACTTC | CASRTGFSSYEQYF
TRBD2 | many | TRBJ2-1 | TRBV15 | TGTGCCACCAGCTATAGCGGGAACGCCTACGATGAGCAGTTCTTC | CATSYSGNAYDEQFF
TRBD1 | NA | TRBJ2-7 | TRBV29-1 | TGCAGCGTTGTGGGCCGGACAGGGGCCCTTGAGCAGTACTTC | CSVVGRTGALEQYF
NA | NA | TRBJ1-1 | TRBV29-1 | TGCAGCGTGGAGGGCAGGGTGAACACTGAAGCTTTCTTT | CSVEGRVNTEAFF